A single sample is the source of the 23 T cell receptor beta chains below, sequenced in a study of blood T cell repertoires in COVID-19 (dated by TCRdb to 2020 to 2022). Library preparation employed the immunoSEQ multiplex PCR assay. TCRdb stores this immuneACCESS table with in-frame sequences only. Part of the clones is absent; in the studies checked, under half of the shortfall reflects unresolved V genes, and no reason is known for the rest. Counted in this sample were tens of thousands of clones; approximately 85% of them appeared once. Jointly, the top ten make up approximately 5% of the sample. Source material: peripheral blood. These receptors were obtained from a woman aged 80 or over with active or convalescent COVID-19.

V is TRBV7-9 and J is TRBJ1-4; the D gene is possibly TRBD1 (5 bases). The CDR3 has 15 amino acids. V dropped 5 bases and J dropped 5 bases, with 15 bases sitting between them. Germline CDR1 SEHNR, CDR2 FQNEAQ (reference sequence). The CDR3 protein is CASSPNQGRNEKLFF. Here the CDR3 DNA reads TGTGCCAGCAGCCCTAACCAGGGAAGAAATGAAAAACTGTTTTTT.

This sequence joins TRBV5-1 and TRBJ1-6; D unresolved. In germline, CDR1 is SGHRS, CDR2 YFSETQ. The V gene lost 7 bases and the J gene lost 10 bases, with 18 bases spanning the gap. This CDR3 is 14 amino acids long. This chain's CDR3 is CASSRGQDRSPLHF. The DNA of the CDR3 is TGCGCCAGCTCCCGCGGGCAGGATCGCTCACCCCTCCACTTT. Based on the CDR3 plus reference TRBV5-1 and TRBJ1-6, the full variable domain is KAGVTQTPRYLIKTRGQQVTLSCSPISGHRSVSWYQQTPGQGLQFLFEYFSETQRNKGNFPGRFSGRQFSNSRSEMNVSTLELGDSALYLCASSRGQDRSPLHFGNGTRLTVT.

The V call is TRBV7-3, the J call TRBJ2-5, with 7 bases fitting TRBD1. V lost 8 bases, J lost 2 bases, and 29 bases stayed unmatched. This CDR3 has 21 residues. Germline assignment: CDR1 SGHTA and CDR2 FQGTGA. The CDR3 nucleotides are TGTGCCAGCGCCAAATCACCGCCGGGCAGCCCGACACCCAGGGGGCAAGAGACCCAGTACTTC. This encodes CASAKSPPGSPTPRGQETQYF.

In this sample, this clone is medium-sized. Additional DNA sequences in this sample encode the identical CDR3. This chain uses TRBV3-1 (or the pseudogene TRBV3-2) with TRBJ1-1; TRBD1 is a possible D gene (5 bases). The V end lost 8 bases, the J end lost 5 bases, and 9 bases lay between the germline ends. The CDR3 spans 11 residues. Germline CDR1 reads LGHDT; CDR2 reads YNNKEL (reference sequence). The CDR3 DNA reads TGTGCCAGCCGTGGGGGGACTGAAGCTTTCTTT. This translates into CASRGGTEAFF.

The genes are TRBV6-5 and TRBJ1-1; the D gene is possibly TRBD1 (5 bases). This CDR3 has 15 amino acids. V was cut by 5 bases and J by 2 bases, with 15 bases left in between. From germline, CDR1 is MNHEY and CDR2 SVGAGI. The CDR3 spells CASSMRDGKNTEAFF. CDR3 sequence (DNA): TGTGCCAGCAGTATGCGGGACGGGAAAAACACTGAAGCTTTCTTT.

The chain combines TRBV4-2 with TRBJ2-3; 12 nucleotides align to TRBD2. V lost 0 bases and J lost 2; bases outside the gene matches: 3. The CDR3 spans 17 residues. Germline V lookup: CDR1 LGHNA, CDR2 YNFKEQ. Written as DNA, the CDR3 is TGTGCCAGCAGCCAAGATGGGACTAGCGGGCACACAGATACGCAGTATTTT. It specifies CASSQDGTSGHTDTQYF.

The V and J genes are TRBV5-1 and TRBJ2-5; 13 nucleotides agree with TRBD2. The CDR3 contains 20 residues. The junction had 13 bases not matched to a gene; V was cut back by 0 bases and J by 2 bases. Looked up from germline, CDR1 is SGHRS and CDR2 is YFSETQ. CDR3 DNA: TGCGCCAGCAGCTTGGGGCAGTTTTCGGGACTAGCGGGGAAACAAGAGACCCAGTACTTC. Translation gives CASSLGQFSGLAGKQETQYF.

The J gene is TRBJ2-2, the V gene TRBV11-3, with D tentatively TRBD1 (6 bases). The V gene's germline CDR1 is SGHNT and CDR2 YENEEA. V lost 2 bases and J 4 bases, leaving 14 bases between the germline ends. The CDR3 length is 16 residues. The CDR3 region has the DNA TGTGCCAGCAGCTTACGGCAGGGGATTGGCACCGGGGAGCTGTTTTTT. It specifies CASSLRQGIGTGELFF.

The V call is TRBV5-1, the J call TRBJ2-1, with a tentative D call TRBD1 (6 bases). The CDR3 spans 15 residues. Trimming left V 0 bases short and J 3 bases short, with 10 bases between. Germline CDR1 SGHRS, CDR2 YFSETQ. For the CDR3, the DNA is TGCGCCAGCAGCTTGGGAGGGACACACTACAATGAGCAGTTCTTC. It is translated as CASSLGGTHYNEQFF. The entire variable domain, with the rest obtained from reference TRBV5-1 and TRBJ2-1, is as follows: KAGVTQTPRYLIKTRGQQVTLSCSPISGHRSVSWYQQTPGQGLQFLFEYFSETQRNKGNFPGRFSGRQFSNSRSEMNVSTLELGDSALYLCASSLGGTHYNEQFFGPGTRLTVL.

This clone was recorded a few times. The chain couples TRBV4-2 to TRBJ2-2; TRBD2 matches 10 bases. Trimming removed 0 bases from V and 5 bases from J; junction bases left unmatched: 9. Germline V gives CDR1 LGHNA, CDR2 YNFKEQ. This CDR3 has 18 amino acids. The DNA for the CDR3 is TGTGCCAGCAGCCAAGACCAAGCGGGAGGGCCTTATACCGGGGAGCTGTTTTTT. Residues: CASSQDQAGGPYTGELFF.

The chain couples TRBV11-2 to TRBJ1-2; TRBD1 aligns across 9 bases. J was trimmed by 7 bases and V by 5 bases; bases with no gene match: 11. CDR1 and CDR2 (germline): SGHAT, FQNNGV. The CDR3 runs 15 residues. CDR3 bases: TGTGCCAGCAGCCCACTCCGGGACAGGGTGGGTGGCTACACCTTC. Amino acids: CASSPLRDRVGGYTF.

The chain combines TRBV27 with TRBJ1-4, with a possible D match to TRBD1 (5 bases). This CDR3 has 17 amino acids. Germline CDR1 is MNHEY and CDR2 is SMNVEV (reference sequence). V was trimmed by 1 base and J by 8 bases, leaving 20 bases between them. The CDR3 region is CASSLFPPRGSKEKLFF. The CDR3 nucleotides read TGTGCCAGCAGTTTATTTCCCCCTCGGGGGAGTAAGGAAAAACTGTTTTTT.

The rearrangement links TRBV5-6 to TRBJ2-3, with TRBD2 matching 16 bases. CDR1 is SGHDT, CDR2 YYEEEE, per germline. The CDR3 runs 19 residues. V shed 4 bases, J shed 1 base, and the junction held 9 bases outside the gene matches. CDR3: CASSPGLAGGQGGTDTQYF. DNA of the CDR3: TGTGCCAGCAGCCCGGGACTAGCGGGGGGGCAGGGGGGCACAGATACGCAGTATTTT.

The chain couples TRBV10-3 to TRBJ1-1; 11 bases agree with TRBD1. J was trimmed by 4 bases and V by 7 bases; bases with no gene match: 8. CDR1 is ENHRY and CDR2 is SYGVKD in the germline V gene. The CDR3 has 15 amino acids. DNA for the CDR3: TGTGCCATCACACCGGGACAGGGGGTTGGCACTGAAGCTTTCTTT. This translates into CAITPGQGVGTEAFF.

The chain has TRBV27 and TRBJ2-1; 14 bases line up with TRBD2. Germline V gene sequence: CDR1 MNHEY, CDR2 SMNVEV (reference sequence). The V segment lost 5 bases and the J segment 9 bases; nucleotides outside the gene matches: 6. The CDR3 contains 15 residues. This chain's CDR3 is CASSPGTSGGTEQFF. The CDR3 nucleotides are TGTGCCAGCAGTCCAGGGACTAGCGGGGGTACTGAGCAGTTCTTC.

This sequence joins TRBV2 and TRBJ2-1, with TRBD2 as a possible D gene (6 bases). The V end was cut by 4 bases, the J end by 1 base, with 8 bases between. The CDR3 is 14 amino acids. CDR1 and CDR2 (germline): SNHLY, FYNNEI. The CDR3 nucleotides read TGTGCCAGCAGTGGTCTAGCGTCCTACAATGAGCAGTTCTTC. It translates to CASSGLASYNEQFF.

CDR3 sequence (DNA): TGTGCCAGCAGGAGAGCGGGGGCTCTGGGGAAGGATACGCAGTATTTT. Translation gives CASRRAGALGKDTQYF. The gene calls are TRBV3-1 (or the pseudogene TRBV3-2) and TRBJ2-3, with 8 bases aligning to TRBD2. The ends lost 6 bases at V and 6 bases at J; junction bases unmatched: 14. There are 16 residues in the CDR3. Germline-derived CDR1 and CDR2 are LGHDT and YNNKEL (reference sequence).

The chain's CDR3 is CSVVRGMTEAFF. DNA of the CDR3: TGCAGCGTTGTTCGGGGGATGACTGAAGCTTTCTTT. The V call is TRBV29-1, the J call TRBJ1-1; D might be TRBD1 (5 bases). The germline gives CDR1 SQVTM, CDR2 ANQGSEA. V lost 4 bases and J 5 bases, leaving 11 bases between the germline ends. The CDR3 loop spans 12 amino acids.

This rearrangement joins TRBV5-8 to TRBJ2-7; 8 bases are shared with TRBD1. Germline trimming cut 3 bases from V and 1 base from J; bases unmatched to any gene: 6. The CDR3 length is 15 residues. In germline, CDR1 is SGHTS, CDR2 YDEGEE. The CDR3 nucleotides read TGTGCCAGCAGCTCACCAGGGGGCGCATCCTACGAGCAGTACTTC. Amino acid sequence: CASSSPGGASYEQYF.

This chain uses TRBV28 with TRBJ2-2, with 14 positions matching TRBD2. This CDR3 contains 18 residues. The germline V gene has CDR1 MDHEN and CDR2 SYDVKM. J gave up 3 bases and V 5 bases, and 8 bases lay outside the gene matches. The CDR3 DNA is TGTGCCAGCAGTCTGGGACTAGCGGGAGTCTTTCACACCGGGGAGCTGTTTTTT. It yields the protein CASSLGLAGVFHTGELFF.

The chain employs TRBV7-9 and TRBJ1-5; D unclear. In germline, CDR1 is SEHNR, CDR2 FQNEAQ (reference sequence). Trimming pared 5 bases from V and 1 base from J, leaving 9 bases between. The CDR3 contains 14 residues. The CDR3 reads CASSHGGSNQPQHF. The CDR3 region has the DNA TGTGCCAGCAGCCACGGAGGAAGCAATCAGCCCCAGCATTTT.

The V gene is TRBV25-1, the J gene TRBJ2-1; D unclear. Per germline, CDR1 MGHDK and CDR2 SYGVNS. V was pared by 2 bases and J by 4 bases, with 12 bases between. This CDR3 is built from 15 residues. The chain's CDR3 is CASSEQRVSYNEQFF. As DNA, the CDR3 is TGTGCCAGCAGTGAACAACGGGTGTCTTACAATGAGCAGTTCTTC.

V and J are TRBV25-1 and TRBJ2-1; a possible D gene is TRBD2 (6 bases). Germline CDR1 MGHDK, CDR2 SYGVNS. Trimming stripped 3 bases from V and 2 bases from J, with 11 bases between. This CDR3 comprises 15 residues. The CDR3 region has the DNA TGTGCCAGCAGTGAGCAGGAGGGCCCCTACAATGAGCAGTTCTTC. Protein product: CASSEQEGPYNEQFF.